This T cell receptor (beta chain) was identified during a study of post-analysis software for immune sequencing data. As regards this clonotype: Its antigen is as yet unknown.

This CDR3 has 14 amino acids. From germline, CDR1 is DFQATT and CDR2 SNEGSKA (reference sequence). Germline trimming cut 5 bases from V and 3 bases from J; bases unmatched to any gene: 8. Libraries were made from TCR beta cDNA, and they carried unique molecular identifiers. T cells numbering about 0.9 to 11 million yielded cDNA molecules that totaled approximately 500,000. TCRdb passed the PCR reads through MiXCR, listing each CDR3 protein once. The sample records hundreds of thousands of distinct CDR3 sequences, 55% to 60% being singletons. Study-wide results and limits: Five or six TRBV segments, TRBV5-6, TRBV5-1 and TRBV20-1 among them, were found more frequent in patients than controls. The normalized Chao1 diversity of multiple sclerosis patients was significantly lower than that of controls.

The chain joins TRBV20-1 to TRBJ2-7, with TRBD2 matching 9 bases. The sequence was collected from a girl aged 2 to 9 with multiple sclerosis. Sequencing input: blood. CDR3 nucleotide sequence: TGCAGTGCTCGATCCGGGACTAGCAGCTACGAGCAGTACTTC. Its protein product is CSARSGTSSYEQYF.